This TCR beta chain was captured by sequencing in a study of cytomegalovirus exposure and HLA in healthy donors. Comments on this clone: The antigen is not known.

CDR3 length: 12 residues. Per the germline V gene, CDR1 is SEHNR and CDR2 is FQNEAQ (reference sequence). V lost 9 bases to trimming and J lost 3 bases, with 11 bases between them. Primers for the PCR totalled 60 Vbeta and 13 Jbeta. Measured with immunoSEQ multiplex PCR; TCRdb has only the in-frame clones, and not every one. The data hold some 160,000 clones, with around 80% observed a single time. General observations from the study: Presence/absence analyses rested on an assumption that sequencing depth was roughly uniform across donors. Specificity of a few CMV-associated chains for CMV antigens was verified in vitro.

The chain combines TRBV7-9 with TRBJ1-1; maybe TRBD1 (5 bases). The material sequenced was PBMCs. The receptor was isolated from a male donor in good health and CMV-seronegative. CDR3 sequence reads: CASSQGYTEAFF. CDR3 bases: TGTGCCAGTTCCCAGGGCTACACTGAAGCTTTCTTT.